The 5 T cell receptor beta chains presented below share a single source sample, sequenced in a study of blood T cell repertoires in COVID-19. Here immunoSEQ multiplex PCR was the method, and the copy in TCRdb shows in-frame clones only, minus some. The table shows 190,000 or so clones, with 86% occurring only once. The sequenced sample was PBMCs or T cells enriched from blood (not recorded which). The receptor set was obtained from a woman aged 25 to 39 who had been exposed to COVID-19.

The chain joins TRBV7-6 to TRBJ2-7; 11 nucleotides agree with TRBD1. Germline assignment: CDR1 SGHVS and CDR2 FNYEAQ. The CDR3 runs 15 residues. J gave up 7 bases and V 0 bases, and 5 bases lay outside the gene matches. CDR3 sequence (DNA): TGTGCCAGCAGCTTAGCGTATGGGACAGGGGGGGAGCAGTACTTC. This encodes CASSLAYGTGGEQYF.

This clone was seen a few times. This chain joins TRBV19 and TRBJ2-7; D is uncertain. Trimming left V 7 bases short and J 0 bases short, with 13 bases between. The CDR3 contains 14 residues. CDR1 and CDR2 (germline): LNHDA, SQIVND (reference sequence). In nucleotides, the CDR3 is TGTGCCAGTAAAATCTCGCACAACTCCTACGAGCAGTACTTC. Translating it yields CASKISHNSYEQYF.

The chain is built from TRBV2 and TRBJ1-2, with 7 bases that match TRBD1. The CDR3 has 13 residues. Germline trimming cut 6 bases from V and 6 bases from J; bases unmatched to any gene: 7. Germline CDR1 SNHLY, CDR2 FYNNEI. DNA for the CDR3: TGTGCCAGCAGCTTAGGCAGGGGGAATGGCTACACCTTC. It is translated as CASSLGRGNGYTF.

The chain combines TRBV7-6 with TRBJ1-1; D unresolved. Germline V gives CDR1 SGHVS, CDR2 FNYEAQ. V lost 2 bases, J lost 4 bases, and 14 bases lay in between. The CDR3 spans 15 residues. The CDR3 nucleotides are TGTGCCAGCAGCTTACGCAACGAACGGGGCACTGAAGCTTTCTTT. Translating gives CASSLRNERGTEAFF.

The chain combines TRBV3-1 (or the pseudogene TRBV3-2) with TRBJ2-3; possibly TRBD1 for D (5 bases). The CDR3 has 16 amino acids. The germline V gene has CDR1 LGHDT and CDR2 YNNKEL (reference sequence). V lost 3 bases and J lost 0, with 13 bases in between. CDR3 protein: CASSHRAGQSTDTQYF. CDR3 coding DNA: TGTGCCAGCAGCCACCGAGCAGGGCAAAGCACAGATACGCAGTATTTT.